This T cell receptor beta chain was sequenced for a study of regulatory T cells in long-lasting Graves disease. The CDR3 sequence is 13 residues long. Per the germline V gene, CDR1 is MNHEY and CDR2 is SMNVEV (reference sequence). V dropped 3 bases and J dropped 7 bases, with 12 bases sitting between them. Overall study findings and caveats: Analysis covered peripheral blood alone, not thyroid tissue. There was favoring of TRBV28, TRBJ1-2 and TRBJ2-5 in persistent disease.

Time point described: newly diagnosed GD, antithyroid drugs for less than 3 months. The authors made the TCR library using RNA they extracted from PBMCs. To make TCR beta libraries, researchers used iRepertoire HTBI primers and Arm-PCR of CDR3 regions. Per the original data handling: The samples yielded 62 TRBV and 14 to 15 TRBJ segments. Each CDR3 protein gets one entry after TCRdb re-called the multiplex PCR reads with MiXCR. The V and J calls follow TCRdb's processing rather than the paper's. The table includes about 430,000 distinct CDR3 sequences, 15% detected once. Concerning this clonotype itself: What it recognizes is unknown.

This same sample was also taken into another study, of T cells in Graves' hyperthyroidism and ophthalmopathy. This second study says: From stable hyperthyroidism, ophthalmopathy was separated by a 13 V-J model.

The J gene is TRBJ1-2, the V gene TRBV27; possibly TRBD1 for D (5 bases). The specimen comprised peripheral blood mononuclear cells (PBMCs), sampled at new diagnosis, from a patient treated with antithyroid drugs. The TCR was taken from a woman aged 40 to 49 with Graves disease. The CDR3 nucleotides are TGTGCCAGCAGTTTGGGAGGGGATGGTGGCTACACCTTC. Encoded protein: CASSLGGDGGYTF.